The rows below give T cell receptor beta chains drawn from one sample of a study of cytomegalovirus exposure and HLA in healthy donors. Method: immunoSEQ multiplex PCR; TCRdb's copy keeps in-frame clones and lacks some. The repertoire holds over 40,000 clones, with roughly 87% as singletons. The sequenced sample was PBMCs. These receptors were collected from a woman aged 40 to 50 in good health and CMV-seropositive. The CDR3 runs from the conserved cysteine through the conserved F or W. The D gene is left open where the match is weak. Clone size is stated in some rows and not others, as once, few, many or a class when expanded.

d_call: NA; clone_size: NA; v_call: TRBV4-1; j_call: TRBJ1-4; cdr3_nt: TGCGCCAGCAGCCAAGCGGGTGCTGCAACTAATGAAAAACTGTTTTTT; cdr3_aa: CASSQAGAATNEKLFF
d_call: TRBD1; clone_size: few; v_call: TRBV10-3; j_call: TRBJ1-1; cdr3_nt: TGTGCCACCCGACAGGGGCCCACTGAAGCTTTCTTT; cdr3_aa: CATRQGPTEAFF
d_call: TRBD1; clone_size: NA; v_call: TRBV6-5; j_call: TRBJ1-2; cdr3_nt: TGTGCCAGCAGTTTGCAGGGACAGGGAAAAAACTTC; cdr3_aa: CASSLQGQGKNF
d_call: NA; clone_size: NA; v_call: TRBV18; j_call: TRBJ1-5; cdr3_nt: TGTGCCAGCTCACCAGGCGGAAATCAGCCCCAGCATTTT; cdr3_aa: CASSPGGNQPQHF
d_call: NA; clone_size: NA; v_call: TRBV6-1; j_call: TRBJ1-3; cdr3_nt: TGTGCCAGCAATCCCTATGGAAACACCATATATTTT; cdr3_aa: CASNPYGNTIYF
d_call: NA; clone_size: NA; v_call: TRBV27; j_call: TRBJ2-6; cdr3_nt: TGTGCCAGCAGTCGGGTTAGAGGGGCCAACGTCCTGACTTTC; cdr3_aa: CASSRVRGANVLTF
d_call: TRBD2; clone_size: NA; v_call: TRBV14; j_call: TRBJ2-3; cdr3_nt: TGTGCCAGCAGCCAAGGAGGACTAGGAACAGATACGCAGTATTTT; cdr3_aa: CASSQGGLGTDTQYF
d_call: NA; clone_size: NA; v_call: TRBV11-2; j_call: TRBJ2-1; cdr3_nt: TGTGCCAGCAGCTTACTCCTAGGTGGTGGCAATGAGCAGTTCTTC; cdr3_aa: CASSLLLGGGNEQFF
d_call: NA; clone_size: NA; v_call: TRBV2; j_call: TRBJ2-6; cdr3_nt: TGTGCCAGCAGTGATGACTCGGGGGCTGGGGCCAACGTCCTGACTTTC; cdr3_aa: CASSDDSGAGANVLTF
d_call: NA; clone_size: NA; v_call: TRBV5-1; j_call: TRBJ2-1; cdr3_nt: TGCGCCAGCAGCCCCAGGGGCTTTGGGAATGAGCAGTTCTTC; cdr3_aa: CASSPRGFGNEQFF
d_call: NA; clone_size: NA; v_call: TRBV7-6; j_call: TRBJ2-1; cdr3_nt: TGTGCCAGCAGCTTAGAACAGGGTTATGAGCAGTTCTTC; cdr3_aa: CASSLEQGYEQFF
d_call: TRBD1; clone_size: NA; v_call: TRBV6-5; j_call: TRBJ1-1; cdr3_nt: TGTGCCAGCAGTTACCAGGGGGACACTGAAGCTTTCTTT; cdr3_aa: CASSYQGDTEAFF
d_call: TRBD2; clone_size: NA; v_call: TRBV7-7; j_call: TRBJ2-3; cdr3_nt: TGTGCTAGCAGCGCGACTAGCAGCACAGATACGCAGTATTTT; cdr3_aa: CASSATSSTDTQYF
d_call: NA; clone_size: NA; v_call: TRBV5-6; j_call: TRBJ1-5; cdr3_nt: TGTGCCAGCAGCTTGACAGGGTCGTATGAGCCCCAGCATTTT; cdr3_aa: CASSLTGSYEPQHF
d_call: NA; clone_size: NA; v_call: TRBV5-7; j_call: TRBJ1-2; cdr3_nt: TGTGCCAGCAGCTTGGTGTTTGTCCCTTCCTATGGCTACACCTTC; cdr3_aa: CASSLVFVPSYGYTF
d_call: NA; clone_size: NA; v_call: TRBV14; j_call: TRBJ2-3; cdr3_nt: TGTGCCAGCAGCCAAGGGAGTGATGTCAGACAGGTTATGATTGATACGCAGTATTTT; cdr3_aa: CASSQGSDVRQVMIDTQYF
d_call: TRBD1; clone_size: NA; v_call: TRBV5-1; j_call: TRBJ1-4; cdr3_nt: TGCGCCAGCAGCATAACAGGGGGCGCGGGTAATGAAAAACTGTTTTTT; cdr3_aa: CASSITGGAGNEKLFF
d_call: TRBD1; clone_size: NA; v_call: TRBV11-2; j_call: TRBJ2-1; cdr3_nt: TGTGCCAGCAGCTCCTCGCGCCGGGACAGGGGGGACAATGAGCAGTTCTTC; cdr3_aa: CASSSSRRDRGDNEQFF
d_call: TRBD1; clone_size: NA; v_call: TRBV7-9; j_call: TRBJ1-2; cdr3_nt: TGTGCCAGCAGCATAGCCGCCGCCGGACAGGGACTTGGCTACACCTTC; cdr3_aa: CASSIAAAGQGLGYTF
d_call: NA; clone_size: NA; v_call: TRBV6-1; j_call: TRBJ1-5; cdr3_nt: TGTGCCAGCAAGAGGGATAGCAATCAGCCCCAGCATTTT; cdr3_aa: CASKRDSNQPQHF
d_call: TRBD1; clone_size: NA; v_call: TRBV19; j_call: TRBJ1-2; cdr3_nt: TGTGCCAGTAGTCCTCAAAGACAGGGTAACTATGGCTACACCTTC; cdr3_aa: CASSPQRQGNYGYTF
d_call: NA; clone_size: NA; v_call: TRBV4-2; j_call: TRBJ1-4; cdr3_nt: TGTGCCAGCAGCCAAGATATGACAGGAAGCGGTGAAAAACTGTTTTTT; cdr3_aa: CASSQDMTGSGEKLFF
d_call: TRBD1; clone_size: once; v_call: TRBV2; j_call: TRBJ1-1; cdr3_nt: TGTGCCAGTACAGGGGAGGCGACTGAAGCTTTCTTT; cdr3_aa: CASTGEATEAFF
d_call: TRBD2; clone_size: NA; v_call: TRBV2; j_call: TRBJ2-7; cdr3_nt: TGTGCCAGCAGTGGCGGACTAGAGCGGGGAAACGAGCAGTACTTC; cdr3_aa: CASSGGLERGNEQYF
d_call: TRBD1; clone_size: NA; v_call: TRBV6-5; j_call: TRBJ1-3; cdr3_nt: TGTGCCAGCAGCCAGAGCCGGGACAGGGCTAACACCATATATTTT; cdr3_aa: CASSQSRDRANTIYF